This note documents a single T cell receptor (beta chain) sequence. It has no known antigen specificity. Per-base qualities were not stored, and no clone one base away is much larger. Each donor gave one peripheral blood draw, roughly 120 mL on average, collected into heparinised tubes. Naive, central memory, regulatory and stem cell-like memory CD4+ T cells were sorted on a BD FACSAria II using a panel including CD45RO, CCR7, CD25, CD127, CD95 and CD27. All sorted populations exceeded 98% purity. PBMCs were isolated immediately by Lymphoprep density gradient centrifugation and stained directly without culture. So that batch effects would be minimized, each experiment stained and sorted samples in pairs, pairing one healthy donor with one patient. This entry is derived from a study of beta chain features in type 1 diabetes listed by TCRdb under 2018. Broadly, across the study: No differences in mean age, gender distribution, total cell number or subset yield were found between patients and healthy donors. A total of around 100 million sorted cells were examined across all samples, and RNA yield correlated strongly with the number of cells per subset. The study compared TCRB repertoires of sorted circulating CD4+ T cell subsets between recently diagnosed type 1 diabetes patients and matched healthy donors. Whereas all 30 or so donors provided naive and central memory subsets, regulatory and stem cell-like memory subsets were isolated from just 8 patients and roughly 8 healthy donors. What the study reported, not specific to this receptor: PCR may preferentially amplify shorter templates, but because patient and control samples were amplified and corrected together, any resulting skew would affect both groups equally. Because the HLA sub-analyses included only small numbers of individuals, any influence of HLA type on TCRB rearrangement was left unresolved. Naive, central memory and regulatory TCRB repertoires appeared to be more alike among patients than among healthy donors. In all four CD4+ subsets, TCRB CDR3 length was moderately but significantly shorter in type 1 diabetes patients. Because cDNA rather than genomic DNA was sequenced, highly expressing activated cells could have been over-represented, although no difference in activation and CD3 levels was found between groups. Patients with type 1 diabetes made fewer insertions and deleted more nucleotides at VDJ recombination sites, implying thymic rearrangement abnormalities.

The entire isolated RNA was reverse transcribed using the High Capacity cDNA Reverse Transcription Kit, and thus expressed TCRB transcripts were sequenced. Deep immunoSEQ sequencing was performed on naive, central memory and regulatory T cell samples, with an average of roughly 3.6 million total reads per sample. Sorted cells were lysed in RLT buffer and RNA was extracted with DNase-treated RNeasy Micro or Mini kits, depending on cell number. To prevent cross-contamination, every cell subset was processed on its own, while patient and healthy donor samples were processed together. The immunoSEQ multiplex PCR was used to amplify TCRB sequences from cDNA, yielding 87-bp fragments that span the CDR3 region. Sequencing of the amplicons was performed on the Illumina HiSeq platform. Under the source paper's analysis protocol: PCR bias was computationally corrected using synthetic template baselines, reads within Hamming distance 2 were collapsed, and singletons that could not be merged were discarded. Reads were aligned against IMGT so that V, D and J genes, CDR3 length and insertions or deletions at six rearrangement sites could be assigned. Within each subset, clonotype counts were normalized to sorted cell number, after which true diversity and Gini coefficients were computed with the tcR R package. The overlap coefficient, calculated on TCRB nucleotide sequences, was used to quantify repertoire sharing. The table was pulled from immuneACCESS by TCRdb, which kept in-frame rearrangements only. Such tables lose some clones; where checked, under half of the loss comes from unresolved V genes, and the rest has no known cause. V and J calls and clone size follow that table, whereas D and trimming were derived from the DNA. The table for this sample lists 300,000 to 400,000 clones; roughly 8% of them were counted only once. The top ten constitute 0.44% of the sample.

Trimming at the junction amounts to 4 bases on V and 7 bases on J, and the germline ends lie 9 bases apart. The germline V gene encodes CDR1 MNHNY and CDR2 SVGAGI (reference sequence). Including cysteine and phenylalanine, the CDR3 has 12 amino acids. Only the CDR3 DNA is retained, 36 bases long and in frame from the first base. Recombination linked TRBV6-6 to TRBJ2-3; the D gene identity is not certain. The clonotype was recovered from a woman between 18 and 29 years old in good health. The sample taken for sequencing was central memory CD4+ T cells from blood. The sequence in DNA is TGTGCCAGCAGTTCTTCTGGAAATACGCAGTATTTT. Its product reads: CASSSSGNTQYF.